This TCR beta chain was retrieved from a study of early T cells in non-severe SARS-CoV-2 infection. This clonotype was seen more than once but under ten times. Germline values: CDR1 SGDLS, CDR2 YYNGEE. V lost 4 bases, J lost 3 bases, and 10 bases stayed unmatched. This CDR3 has 15 amino acids. Unique molecular identifiers tagged individual cDNA molecules. TCRdb processed the 5' RACE reads anew with MiXCR; each CDR3 protein has one entry. Of roughly 53,000 distinct CDR3 sequences listed, 8.7% are singletons. Sequencing used whole blood, obtained at baseline. The J gene is TRBJ2-7, the V gene TRBV9; TRBD1 matches at 7 bases. This TCR was recovered from an adult who was a healthcare worker with PCR-confirmed SARS-CoV-2 infection or an uninfected control (not recorded which). The CDR3 loop reads CASSSTPGQNYEQYF. CDR3 DNA sequence: TGTGCCAGCAGCTCGACACCGGGACAGAACTACGAGCAGTACTTC.